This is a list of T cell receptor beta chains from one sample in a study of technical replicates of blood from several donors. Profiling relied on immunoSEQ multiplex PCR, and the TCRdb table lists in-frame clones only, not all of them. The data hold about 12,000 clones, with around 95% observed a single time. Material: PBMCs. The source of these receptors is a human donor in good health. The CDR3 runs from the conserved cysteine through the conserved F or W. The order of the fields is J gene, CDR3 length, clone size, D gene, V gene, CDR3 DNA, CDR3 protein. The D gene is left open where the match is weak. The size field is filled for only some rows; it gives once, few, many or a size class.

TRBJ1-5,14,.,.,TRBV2,TGTGCCAGCAGTGGGGACATCGTAGGCCAGCCCCAGCATTTT,CASSGDIVGQPQHF
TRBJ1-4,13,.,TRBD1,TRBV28,TGTGCCAGTAAAGGGGGCCGGCGTGAAAAACTGTTTTTT,CASKGGRREKLFF
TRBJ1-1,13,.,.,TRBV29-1,TGCAGCGTTCTCGGCAGGGAGGTCACTGAAGCTTTCTTT,CSVLGREVTEAFF
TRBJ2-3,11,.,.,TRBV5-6,TGTGCCAGCACATCCGGTCTCACGCAGTATTTT,CASTSGLTQYF
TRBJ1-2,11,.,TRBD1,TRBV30,TGTGCCCGCGAATTAGGGGGCGGCTACACCTTC,CARELGGGYTF
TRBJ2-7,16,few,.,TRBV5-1,TGCGCCAGCAGCTTGGGTCCCCCGGGGGGACACTACGAGCAGTACTTC,CASSLGPPGGHYEQYF
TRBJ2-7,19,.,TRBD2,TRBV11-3,TGTGCCAGCAGCTTAGAGGGAATGGGAGCGGGAGGCTCCTCTGGCGAGCAGTACTTC,CASSLEGMGAGGSSGEQYF
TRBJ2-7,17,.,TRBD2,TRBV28,TGTGCCAGCAGTTTTGGGAGGAGCGGGAGTAGCTCCTACGAGCAGTACTTC,CASSFGRSGSSSYEQYF
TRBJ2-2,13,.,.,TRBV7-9,TGTGCCAGCAGCTTAGCAGAGATCGGGGAGCTGTTTTTT,CASSLAEIGELFF
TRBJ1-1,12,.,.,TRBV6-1,TGTGCCACCCTACTCGGGCGGGCGGGGGCTTTCTTT,CATLLGRAGAFF
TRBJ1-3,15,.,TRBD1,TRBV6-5,TGTGCCAGCAGTTACGGGACAGGACCTGGAAACACCATATATTTT,CASSYGTGPGNTIYF
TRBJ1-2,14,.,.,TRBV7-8,TGTGCCAGCAGCTTAATACAGGGTAGCTATGGCTACACCTTC,CASSLIQGSYGYTF
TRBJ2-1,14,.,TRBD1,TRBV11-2,TGTGCCACCCTAGGGGGACAGATCTACAATGAGCAGTTCTTC,CATLGGQIYNEQFF
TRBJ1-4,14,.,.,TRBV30,TGTGCCTGGAGTGTGGGAGGGCTCAATGAAAAACTGTTTTTT,CAWSVGGLNEKLFF
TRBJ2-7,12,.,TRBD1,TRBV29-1,TGCAGCGTTCGGGGACAGGGCCACGAGCAGTACTTC,CSVRGQGHEQYF
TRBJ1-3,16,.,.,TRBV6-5,TGTGCCAGCAGTTACTCGCAGGGTTCGGCTGGAAACACCATATATTTT,CASSYSQGSAGNTIYF
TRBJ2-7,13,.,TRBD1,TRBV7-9,TGTGCCAGCAGCTCACAGGGGGTCGACGAGCAGTACTTC,CASSSQGVDEQYF
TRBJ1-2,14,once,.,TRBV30,TGTGCCTGGAGTGTTTGGCAGGGCGGCTATGGCTACACCTTC,CAWSVWQGGYGYTF
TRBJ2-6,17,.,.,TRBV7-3,TGTGCCAGCAGCTTATCAGGGGAGAGGTCTGGGGCCAACGTCCTGACTTTC,CASSLSGERSGANVLTF
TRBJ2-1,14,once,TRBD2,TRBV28,TGTGCCAGCAGGGGGACTAATAGTATCGATGAGCAGTTCTTC,CASRGTNSIDEQFF
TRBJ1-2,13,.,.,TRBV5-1,TGCGCCAGCAGCTTGGCAGGCAGGTCCGCTTCCGCCTTC,CASSLAGRSASAF
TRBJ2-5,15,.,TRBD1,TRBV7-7,TGTGCCAGCAGCTCAGGACAGGGGGGCCAAGAGACCCAGTACTTC,CASSSGQGGQETQYF
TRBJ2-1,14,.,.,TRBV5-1,TGCGCCAGCAGCTTGGCGGACAGCTACAATGAGCAGTTCTTC,CASSLADSYNEQFF
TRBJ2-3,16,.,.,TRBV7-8,TGTGCCAGCAGCTTAGCGGTGGGAGTAGCCACAGATACGCAGTATTTT,CASSLAVGVATDTQYF
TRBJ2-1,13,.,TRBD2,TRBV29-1,TGCAGCGTCTCACCCCAGCGGGAGAATCGGCAGTTCTTC,CSVSPQRENRQFF
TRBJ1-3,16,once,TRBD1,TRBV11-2,TGTGCCAGCAGCTCGATGCCCCGGGACAGCGGAAACACCATATATTTT,CASSSMPRDSGNTIYF
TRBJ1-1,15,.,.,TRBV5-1,TGCGCCAGCAGCTTGGGTGGCGGATCTCAGACTGAAGCTTTCTTT,CASSLGGGSQTEAFF
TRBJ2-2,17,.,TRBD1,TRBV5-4,TGTGCCAGCAGCGTAGACAGGGAGCTGCAGAACACCGGGGAGCTGTTTTTT,CASSVDRELQNTGELFF
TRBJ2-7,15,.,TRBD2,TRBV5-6,TGTGCCAGCAGCTTGAGTGCCCTAGCGGGGCGCGAGCAGTACTTC,CASSLSALAGREQYF
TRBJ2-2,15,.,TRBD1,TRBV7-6,TGTGCCAGCAGCTTAGAAGCGCAGGGGGTAGGGGAGCTGTTTTTT,CASSLEAQGVGELFF
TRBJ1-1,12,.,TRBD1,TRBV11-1,TGTGCCAGCAGCCACGACAGGGCCGAAGCTTTCTTT,CASSHDRAEAFF
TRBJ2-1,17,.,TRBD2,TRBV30,TGTGCCTGGGGGGGACTAGCGGGAGCGCTCTCCTACAATGAGCAGTTCTTC,CAWGGLAGALSYNEQFF
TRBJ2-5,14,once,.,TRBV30,TGTGCCTGGAGTGTCCTGGGCGTGCAAGAGACCCAGTACTTC,CAWSVLGVQETQYF
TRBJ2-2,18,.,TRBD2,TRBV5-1,TGCGCCAGCAGCCCGGGGGGACGGATAGCGGCGAACACCGGGGAGCTGTTTTTT,CASSPGGRIAANTGELFF
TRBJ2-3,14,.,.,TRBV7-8,TGTGCCAGCAGCTCACAGCTAAACACAGATACGCAGTATTTT,CASSSQLNTDTQYF
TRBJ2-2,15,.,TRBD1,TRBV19,TGTGCCAGTAGTAAACCGACAGGGTGGACCGGGGAGCTGTTTTTT,CASSKPTGWTGELFF
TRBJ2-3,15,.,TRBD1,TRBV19,TGTGCCAGTAGTATAGTCAACAGGGGGGAAGTCCCGCAGTATTTT,CASSIVNRGEVPQYF
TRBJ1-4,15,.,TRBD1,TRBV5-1,TGCGCCAGCAGCTTAGTACAGGGGGCCGATGAAAAACTGTTTTTT,CASSLVQGADEKLFF
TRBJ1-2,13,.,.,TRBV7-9,TGTGCCAGCAGCCGAAATTGGAGTGATGGCTACACCTTC,CASSRNWSDGYTF
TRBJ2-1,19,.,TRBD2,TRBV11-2,TGTGCCAGCAGCTTATCCCCTCTAGCGGGAGGACTCTCCTACAATGAGCAGTTCTTC,CASSLSPLAGGLSYNEQFF
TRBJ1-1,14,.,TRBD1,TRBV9,TGTGCCAGCAGCACGGGACAGGGGAACACTGAAGCTTTCTTT,CASSTGQGNTEAFF
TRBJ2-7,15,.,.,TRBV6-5,TGTGCCAGCAGACCTACAGGGGAGATCGCGGGAGAGCAGTACTTC,CASRPTGEIAGEQYF
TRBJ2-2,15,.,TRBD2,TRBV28,TGTGCCAGCACCTCACTAGCGGGAGGACCCGGGGAGCTGTTTTTT,CASTSLAGGPGELFF
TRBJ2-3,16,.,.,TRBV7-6,TGTGCCAGCAGCTTAGAGGCGTGGGCAGGGACTGATACGCAGTATTTT,CASSLEAWAGTDTQYF
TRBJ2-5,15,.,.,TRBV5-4,TGTGCCAGCAGCTTGGGAGCTAGTAAACAAGAGACCCAGTACTTC,CASSLGASKQETQYF
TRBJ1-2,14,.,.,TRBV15,TGTGCCACCAGCAGGCCCTACAGGAACTATGGCTACACCTTC,CATSRPYRNYGYTF
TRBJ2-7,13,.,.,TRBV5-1,TGCGCCAGCAGCGCCGACAGGACCTACGAGCAGTACTTC,CASSADRTYEQYF
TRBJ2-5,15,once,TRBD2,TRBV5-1,TGCGCCAGCAGCTTGGCTAGCGGGCCCCAAGAGACCCAGTACTTC,CASSLASGPQETQYF
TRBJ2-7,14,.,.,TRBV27,TGTGCCAGCAGTTTATCGAAGCAGGGGCGCGAGCAGTACTTC,CASSLSKQGREQYF
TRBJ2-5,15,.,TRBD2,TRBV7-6,TGTGCCAGCAGTAGGAATAGCGGGAGGGCAGAGACCCAGTACTTC,CASSRNSGRAETQYF
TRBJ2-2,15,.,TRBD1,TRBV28,TGTGCCAGCAGCTCCGGACAGGGGAATACCGGGGAGCTGTTTTTT,CASSSGQGNTGELFF
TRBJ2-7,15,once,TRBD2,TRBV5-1,TGCGCCAGCAGCCCCACAGCGGGAGGGCCCTACGAGCAGTACTTC,CASSPTAGGPYEQYF
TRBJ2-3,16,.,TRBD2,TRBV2,TGTGCCAGCAGTGACAGCGGGAGGGCCGGGGGAGATACGCAGTATTTT,CASSDSGRAGGDTQYF
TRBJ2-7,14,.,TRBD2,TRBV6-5,TGTGCCAGCAGTTTGTCTAGCGGAACCTACGAGCAGTACTTC,CASSLSSGTYEQYF
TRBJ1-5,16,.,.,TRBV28,TGTGCCAGCAAAACGGCAGGGACACAAGGGAGTCAGCCCCAGCATTTT,CASKTAGTQGSQPQHF